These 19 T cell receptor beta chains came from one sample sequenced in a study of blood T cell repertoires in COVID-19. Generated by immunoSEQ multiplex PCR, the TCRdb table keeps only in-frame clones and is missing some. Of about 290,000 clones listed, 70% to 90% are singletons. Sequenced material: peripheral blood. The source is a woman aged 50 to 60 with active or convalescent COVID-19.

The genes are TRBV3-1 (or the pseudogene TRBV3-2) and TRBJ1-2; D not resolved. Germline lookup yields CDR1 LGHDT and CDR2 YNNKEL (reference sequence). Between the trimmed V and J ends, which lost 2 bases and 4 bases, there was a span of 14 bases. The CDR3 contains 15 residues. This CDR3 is CASSQRAATSYGYTF. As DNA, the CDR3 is TGTGCCAGCAGCCAACGGGCCGCTACTAGCTATGGCTACACCTTC.

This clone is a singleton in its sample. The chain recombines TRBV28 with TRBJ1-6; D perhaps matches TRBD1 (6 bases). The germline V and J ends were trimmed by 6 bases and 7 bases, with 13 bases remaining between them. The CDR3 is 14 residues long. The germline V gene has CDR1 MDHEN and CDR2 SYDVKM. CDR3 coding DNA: TGTGCCAGCAGGAAACAGGGTCACAATTCACCCCTCCACTTT. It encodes CASRKQGHNSPLHF.

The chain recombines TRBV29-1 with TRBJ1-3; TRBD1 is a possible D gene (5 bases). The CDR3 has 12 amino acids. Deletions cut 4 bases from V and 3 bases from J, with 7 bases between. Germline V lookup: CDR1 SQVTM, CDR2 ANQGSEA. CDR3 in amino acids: CSVVQGGNTIYF. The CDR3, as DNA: TGCAGCGTTGTTCAGGGTGGAAACACCATATATTTT. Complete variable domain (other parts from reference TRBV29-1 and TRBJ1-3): SAVISQKPSRDICQRGTSLTIQCQVDSQVTMMFWYRQQPGQSLTLIATANQGSEATYESGFVIDKFPISRPNLTFSTLTVSNMSPEDSSIYLCSVVQGGNTIYFGEGSWLTVV.

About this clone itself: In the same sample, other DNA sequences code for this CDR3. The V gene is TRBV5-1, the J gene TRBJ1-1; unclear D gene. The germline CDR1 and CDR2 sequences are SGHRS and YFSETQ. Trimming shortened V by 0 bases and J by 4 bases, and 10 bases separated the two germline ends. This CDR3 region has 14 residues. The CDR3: CASSLEGGLTEAFF. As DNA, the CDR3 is TGCGCCAGCAGCTTGGAGGGCGGACTCACTGAAGCTTTCTTT. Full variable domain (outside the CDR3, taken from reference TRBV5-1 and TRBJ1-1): KAGVTQTPRYLIKTRGQQVTLSCSPISGHRSVSWYQQTPGQGLQFLFEYFSETQRNKGNFPGRFSGRQFSNSRSEMNVSTLELGDSALYLCASSLEGGLTEAFFGQGTRLTVV.

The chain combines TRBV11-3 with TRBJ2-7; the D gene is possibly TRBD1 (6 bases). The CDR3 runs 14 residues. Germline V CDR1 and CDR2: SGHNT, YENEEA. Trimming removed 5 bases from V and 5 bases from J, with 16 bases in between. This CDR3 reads CASSVNRESNEQYF. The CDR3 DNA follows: TGTGCCAGCAGCGTTAACAGGGAATCCAACGAGCAGTACTTC. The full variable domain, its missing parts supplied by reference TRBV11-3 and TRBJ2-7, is EAGVVQSPRYKIIEKKQPVAFWCNPISGHNTLYWYLQNLGQGPELLIRYENEEAVDDSQLPKDRFSAERLKGVDSTLKIQPAELGDSAVYLCASSVNRESNEQYFGPGTRLTVT.

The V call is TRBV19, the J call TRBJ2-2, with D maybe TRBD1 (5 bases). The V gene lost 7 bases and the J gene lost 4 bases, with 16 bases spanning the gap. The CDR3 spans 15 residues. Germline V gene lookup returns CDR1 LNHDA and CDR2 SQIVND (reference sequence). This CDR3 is CASKMGSGPTGELFF. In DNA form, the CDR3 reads TGTGCCAGTAAGATGGGGTCAGGGCCCACCGGGGAGCTGTTTTTT.

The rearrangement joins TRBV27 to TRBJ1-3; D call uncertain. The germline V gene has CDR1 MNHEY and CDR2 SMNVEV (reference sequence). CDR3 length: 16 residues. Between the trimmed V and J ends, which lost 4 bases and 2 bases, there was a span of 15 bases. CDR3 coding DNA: TGTGCCAGCAGTTCGGGCGGGGTAAGGGCTGGAAACACCATATATTTT. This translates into CASSSGGVRAGNTIYF.

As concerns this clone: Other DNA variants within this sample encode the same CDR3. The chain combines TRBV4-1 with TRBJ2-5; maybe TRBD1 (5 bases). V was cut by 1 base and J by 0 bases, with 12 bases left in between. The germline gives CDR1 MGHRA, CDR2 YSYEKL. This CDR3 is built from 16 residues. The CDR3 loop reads CASSQGTGGYQETQYF. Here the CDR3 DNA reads TGCGCCAGCAGCCAAGGCACAGGTGGTTACCAAGAGACCCAGTACTTC.

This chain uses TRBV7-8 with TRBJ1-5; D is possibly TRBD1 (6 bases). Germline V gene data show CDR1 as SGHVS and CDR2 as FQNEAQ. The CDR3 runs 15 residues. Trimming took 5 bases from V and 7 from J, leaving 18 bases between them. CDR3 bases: TGTGCCAGCAGCCTCAAATACAGGGTGGAACAGCCCCAGCATTTT. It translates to CASSLKYRVEQPQHF. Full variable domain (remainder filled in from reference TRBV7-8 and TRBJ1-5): GAGVSQSPRYKVAKRGQDVALRCDPISGHVSLFWYQQALGQGPEFLTYFQNEAQLDKSGLPSDRFFAERPEGSVSTLKIQRTQQEDSAVYLCASSLKYRVEQPQHFGDGTRLSIL.

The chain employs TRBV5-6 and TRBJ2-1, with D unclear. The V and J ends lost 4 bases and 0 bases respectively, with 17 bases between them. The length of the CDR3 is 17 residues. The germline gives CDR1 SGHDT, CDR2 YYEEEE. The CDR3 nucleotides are TGTGCCAGCAGCCCCCCTCGCGCAGGCCGCTCCTACAATGAGCAGTTCTTC. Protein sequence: CASSPPRAGRSYNEQFF.

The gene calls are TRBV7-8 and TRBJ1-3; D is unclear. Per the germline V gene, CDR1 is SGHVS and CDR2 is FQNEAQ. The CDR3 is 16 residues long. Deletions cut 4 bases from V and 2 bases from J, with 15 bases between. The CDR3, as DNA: TGTGCCAGCAGCTCATCCCGGGAGAGGACTGGAAACACCATATATTTT. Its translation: CASSSSRERTGNTIYF.

This CDR3 is CAVQSRTGDEGETQYF. Here the CDR3 DNA reads TGTGCCGTCCAGTCCCGAACGGGGGATGAGGGGGAGACCCAGTACTTC. The chain links TRBV28 to TRBJ2-5; weak D call: TRBD2 (6 bases). The V gene's germline CDR1 is MDHEN and CDR2 SYDVKM. CDR3 length: 16 residues. V was trimmed by 11 bases and J by 5 bases, leaving 27 bases between them.

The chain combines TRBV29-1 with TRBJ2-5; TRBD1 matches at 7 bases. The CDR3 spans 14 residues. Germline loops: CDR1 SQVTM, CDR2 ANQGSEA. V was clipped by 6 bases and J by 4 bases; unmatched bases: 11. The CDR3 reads CSVDHGQVGETQYF. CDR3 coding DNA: TGCAGCGTGGACCATGGACAGGTTGGAGAGACCCAGTACTTC.

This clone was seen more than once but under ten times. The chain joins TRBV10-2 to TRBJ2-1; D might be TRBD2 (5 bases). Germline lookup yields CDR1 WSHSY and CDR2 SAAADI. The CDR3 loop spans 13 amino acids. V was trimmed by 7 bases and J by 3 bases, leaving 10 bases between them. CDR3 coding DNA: TGCGCCAGCAAATCTAGCAGCTACAATGAGCAGTTCTTC. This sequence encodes CASKSSSYNEQFF.

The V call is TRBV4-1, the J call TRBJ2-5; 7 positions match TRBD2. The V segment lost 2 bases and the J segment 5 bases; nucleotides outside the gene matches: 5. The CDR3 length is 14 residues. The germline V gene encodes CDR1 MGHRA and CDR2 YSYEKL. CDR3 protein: CASSQPTSWETQYF. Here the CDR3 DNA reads TGCGCCAGCAGCCAACCGACTAGCTGGGAGACCCAGTACTTC.

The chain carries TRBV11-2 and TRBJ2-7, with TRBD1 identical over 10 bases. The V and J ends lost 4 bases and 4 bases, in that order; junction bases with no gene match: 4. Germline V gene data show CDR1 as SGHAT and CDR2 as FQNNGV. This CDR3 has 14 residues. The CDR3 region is CASSYGTGVYEQYF. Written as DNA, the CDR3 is TGTGCCAGCAGCTATGGGACAGGGGTATACGAGCAGTACTTC.

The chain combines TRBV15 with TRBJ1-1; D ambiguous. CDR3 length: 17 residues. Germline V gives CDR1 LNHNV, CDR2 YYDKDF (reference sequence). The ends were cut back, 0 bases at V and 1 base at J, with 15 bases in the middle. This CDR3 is CATSRDRDRGTNTEAFF. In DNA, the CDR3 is TGTGCCACCAGCAGAGATCGCGACCGAGGAACGAACACTGAAGCTTTCTTT.

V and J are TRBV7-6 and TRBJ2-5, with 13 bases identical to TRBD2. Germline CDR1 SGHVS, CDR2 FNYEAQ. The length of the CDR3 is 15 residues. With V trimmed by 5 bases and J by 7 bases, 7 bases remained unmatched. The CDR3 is CASSKGLAGEGTQYF. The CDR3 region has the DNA TGTGCCAGCAGCAAAGGACTAGCGGGAGAGGGGACCCAGTACTTC.

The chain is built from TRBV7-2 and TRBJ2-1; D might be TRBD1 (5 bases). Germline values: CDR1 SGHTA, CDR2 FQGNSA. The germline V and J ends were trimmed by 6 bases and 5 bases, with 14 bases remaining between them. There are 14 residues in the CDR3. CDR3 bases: TGTGCCAGCAGTCTCTTCAGGGCTAACAATGAGCAGTTCTTC. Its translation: CASSLFRANNEQFF.